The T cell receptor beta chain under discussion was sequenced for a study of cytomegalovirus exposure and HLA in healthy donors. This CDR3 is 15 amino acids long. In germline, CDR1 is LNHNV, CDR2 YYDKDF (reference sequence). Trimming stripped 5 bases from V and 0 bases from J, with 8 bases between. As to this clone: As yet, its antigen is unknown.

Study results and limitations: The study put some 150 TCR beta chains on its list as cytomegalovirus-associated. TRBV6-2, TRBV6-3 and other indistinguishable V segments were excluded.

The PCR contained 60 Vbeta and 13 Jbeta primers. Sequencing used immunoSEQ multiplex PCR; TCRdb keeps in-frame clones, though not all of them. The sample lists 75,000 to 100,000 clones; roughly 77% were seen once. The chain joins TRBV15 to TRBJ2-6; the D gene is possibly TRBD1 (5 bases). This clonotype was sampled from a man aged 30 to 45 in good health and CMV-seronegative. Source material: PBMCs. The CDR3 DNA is TGTGCCACCAGCCAAGGGGTCTCTGGGGCCAACGTCCTGACTTTC. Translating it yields CATSQGVSGANVLTF.